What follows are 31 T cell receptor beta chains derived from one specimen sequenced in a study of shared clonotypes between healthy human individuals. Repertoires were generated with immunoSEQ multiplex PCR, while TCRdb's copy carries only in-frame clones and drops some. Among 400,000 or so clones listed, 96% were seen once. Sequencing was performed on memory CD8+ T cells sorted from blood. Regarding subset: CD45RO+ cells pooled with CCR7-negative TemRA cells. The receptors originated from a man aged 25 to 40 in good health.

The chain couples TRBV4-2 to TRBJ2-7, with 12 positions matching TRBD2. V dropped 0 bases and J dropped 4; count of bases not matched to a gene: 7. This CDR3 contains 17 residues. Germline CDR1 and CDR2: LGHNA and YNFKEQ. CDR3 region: CASSQEMPGLAGYEQYF. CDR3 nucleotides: TGTGCCAGCAGCCAAGAGATGCCCGGACTAGCGGGATACGAGCAGTACTTC.

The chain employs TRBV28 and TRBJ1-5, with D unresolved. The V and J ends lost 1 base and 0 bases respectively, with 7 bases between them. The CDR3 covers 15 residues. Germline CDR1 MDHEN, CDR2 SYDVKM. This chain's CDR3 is CASSLSSFSNQPQHF. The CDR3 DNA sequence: TGTGCCAGCAGTTTATCCAGTTTTAGCAATCAGCCCCAGCATTTT.

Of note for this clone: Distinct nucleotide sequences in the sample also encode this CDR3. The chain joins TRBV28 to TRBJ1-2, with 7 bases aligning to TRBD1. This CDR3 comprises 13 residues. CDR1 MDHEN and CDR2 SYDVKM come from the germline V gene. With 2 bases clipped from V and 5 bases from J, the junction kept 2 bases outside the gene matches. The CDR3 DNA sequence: TGTGCCAGCAGTTTAGGGACAGTTTATGGCTACACCTTC. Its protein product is CASSLGTVYGYTF.

The DNA for the CDR3 is TGTGCCAGCAGTTCCCCCGGGAGGGGGCTGAACACCGGGGAGCTGTTTTTT. As protein: CASSSPGRGLNTGELFF. The rearrangement joins TRBV27 to TRBJ2-2, with D possibly being TRBD2 (8 bases). CDR1 is MNHEY, CDR2 SMNVEV, per germline (reference sequence). The CDR3 is 17 amino acids. The V end lost 4 bases, the J end lost 1 base, and 16 bases lay between the germline ends.

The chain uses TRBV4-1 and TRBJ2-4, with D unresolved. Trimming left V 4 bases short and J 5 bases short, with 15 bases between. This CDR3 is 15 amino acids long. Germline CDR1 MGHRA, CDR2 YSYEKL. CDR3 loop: CASSLFWDGQNIQYF. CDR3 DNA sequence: TGCGCCAGCAGCCTATTCTGGGATGGACAAAACATTCAGTACTTC.

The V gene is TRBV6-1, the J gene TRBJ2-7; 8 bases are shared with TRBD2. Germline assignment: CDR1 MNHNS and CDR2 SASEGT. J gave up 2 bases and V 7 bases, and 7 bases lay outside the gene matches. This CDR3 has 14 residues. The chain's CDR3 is CASTRGGAAYEQYF. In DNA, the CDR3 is TGTGCCAGCACCCGGGGGGGGGCCGCCTACGAGCAGTACTTC.

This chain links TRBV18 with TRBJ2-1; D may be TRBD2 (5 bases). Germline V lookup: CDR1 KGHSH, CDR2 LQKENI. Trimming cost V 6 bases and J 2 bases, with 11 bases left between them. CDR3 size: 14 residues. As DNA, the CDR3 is TGTGCCAGCTCCCGACTAACTACCTACAATGAGCAGTTCTTC. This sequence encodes CASSRLTTYNEQFF. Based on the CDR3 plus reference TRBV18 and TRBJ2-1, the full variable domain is NAGVMQNPRHLVRRRGQEARLRCSPMKGHSHVYWYRQLPEEGLKFMVYLQKENIIDESGMPKERFSAEFPKEGPSILRIQQVVRGDSAAYFCASSRLTTYNEQFFGPGTRLTVL.

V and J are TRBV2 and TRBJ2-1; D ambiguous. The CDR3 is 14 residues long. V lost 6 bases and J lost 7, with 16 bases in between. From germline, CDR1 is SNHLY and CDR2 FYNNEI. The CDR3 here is CASRPSWARNEQFF. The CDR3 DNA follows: TGTGCCAGCAGGCCCAGTTGGGCCCGTAATGAGCAGTTCTTC.

CDR3 nucleotides: TGTGCCAGCTCACTTTTGAAACTCCTAGAGACCCAGTACTTC. Translated, it gives CASSLLKLLETQYF. The V gene is TRBV18, the J gene TRBJ2-5; D is undetermined. Germline loops: CDR1 KGHSH, CDR2 LQKENI. V lost 4 bases, J lost 4 bases, and 13 bases lay in between. The CDR3 loop spans 14 amino acids.

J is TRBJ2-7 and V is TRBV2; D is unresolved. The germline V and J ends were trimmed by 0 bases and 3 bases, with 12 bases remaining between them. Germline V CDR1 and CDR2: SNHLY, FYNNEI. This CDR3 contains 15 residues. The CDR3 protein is CASSEATGPLYEQYF. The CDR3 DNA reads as TGTGCCAGCAGTGAAGCAACCGGACCCCTCTACGAGCAGTACTTC.

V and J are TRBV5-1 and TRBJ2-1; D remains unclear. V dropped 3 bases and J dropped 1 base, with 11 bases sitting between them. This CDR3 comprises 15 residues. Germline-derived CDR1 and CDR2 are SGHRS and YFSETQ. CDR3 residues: CASSSGSHSYNEQFF. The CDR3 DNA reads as TGCGCCAGCAGCTCCGGGTCCCATTCCTACAATGAGCAGTTCTTC.

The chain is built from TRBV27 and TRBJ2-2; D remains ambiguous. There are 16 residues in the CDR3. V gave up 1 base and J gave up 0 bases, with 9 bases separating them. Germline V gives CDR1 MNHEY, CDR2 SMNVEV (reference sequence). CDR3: CASSLLRGSNTGELFF. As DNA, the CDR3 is TGTGCCAGCAGTTTATTACGCGGCTCGAACACCGGGGAGCTGTTTTTT.

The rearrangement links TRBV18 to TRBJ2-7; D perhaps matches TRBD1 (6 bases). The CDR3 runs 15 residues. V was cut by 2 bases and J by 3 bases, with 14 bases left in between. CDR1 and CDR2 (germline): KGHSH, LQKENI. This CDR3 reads CASSPGGRLNYEQYF. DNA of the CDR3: TGTGCCAGCTCACCAGGGGGCAGGCTAAACTACGAGCAGTACTTC.

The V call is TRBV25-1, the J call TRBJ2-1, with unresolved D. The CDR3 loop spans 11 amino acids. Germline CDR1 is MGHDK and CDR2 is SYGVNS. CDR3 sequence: CPLFSYNEQFF. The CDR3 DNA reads TGTCCCCTCTTTTCCTACAATGAGCAGTTCTTC.

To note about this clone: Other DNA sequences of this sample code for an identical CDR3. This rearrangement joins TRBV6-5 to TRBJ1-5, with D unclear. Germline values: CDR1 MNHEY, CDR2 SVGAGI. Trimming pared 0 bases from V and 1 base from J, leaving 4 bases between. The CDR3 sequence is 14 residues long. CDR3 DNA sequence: TGTGCCAGCAGTTACTCCAGGAGCAATCAGCCCCAGCATTTT. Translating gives CASSYSRSNQPQHF.

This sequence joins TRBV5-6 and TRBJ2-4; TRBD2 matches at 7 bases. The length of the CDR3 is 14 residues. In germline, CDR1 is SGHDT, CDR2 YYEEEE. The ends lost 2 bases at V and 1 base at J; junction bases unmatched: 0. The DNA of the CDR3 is TGTGCCAGCAGCTTCGGGAGGGCCAAAAACATTCAGTACTTC. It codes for CASSFGRAKNIQYF.

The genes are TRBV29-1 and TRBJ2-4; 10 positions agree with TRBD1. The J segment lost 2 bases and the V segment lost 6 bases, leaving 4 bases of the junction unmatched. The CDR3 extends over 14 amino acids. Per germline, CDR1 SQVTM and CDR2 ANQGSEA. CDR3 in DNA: TGCAGCGTGTCGGGACAGGGGACCAAAAACATTCAGTACTTC. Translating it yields CSVSGQGTKNIQYF.

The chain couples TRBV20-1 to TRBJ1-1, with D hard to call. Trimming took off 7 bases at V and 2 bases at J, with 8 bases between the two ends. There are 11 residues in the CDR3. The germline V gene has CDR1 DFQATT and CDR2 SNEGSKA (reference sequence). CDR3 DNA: TGCAGTGTTTACGTAAACACTGAAGCTTTCTTT. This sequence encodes CSVYVNTEAFF.

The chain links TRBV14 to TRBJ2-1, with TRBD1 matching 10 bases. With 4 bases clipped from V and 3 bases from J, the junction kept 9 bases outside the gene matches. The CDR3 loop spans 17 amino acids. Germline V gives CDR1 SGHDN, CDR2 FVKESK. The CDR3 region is CASSPKSRTGGYNEQFF. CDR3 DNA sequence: TGTGCCAGCAGCCCCAAGTCCAGGACAGGGGGCTACAATGAGCAGTTCTTC.

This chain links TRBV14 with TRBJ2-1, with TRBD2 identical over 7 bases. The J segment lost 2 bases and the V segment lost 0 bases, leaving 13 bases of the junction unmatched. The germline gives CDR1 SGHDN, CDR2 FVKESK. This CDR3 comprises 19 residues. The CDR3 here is CASSQDPLLGRVPYNEQFF. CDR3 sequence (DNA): TGTGCCAGCAGCCAAGATCCCCTACTGGGGAGGGTTCCCTACAATGAGCAGTTCTTC. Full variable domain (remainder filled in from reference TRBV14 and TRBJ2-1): EAGVTQFPSHSVIEKGQTVTLRCDPISGHDNLYWYRRVMGKEIKFLLHFVKESKQDESGMPNNRFLAERTGGTYSTLKVQPAELEDSGVYFCASSQDPLLGRVPYNEQFFGPGTRLTVL.

The CDR3 coding sequence is TGTGCCAGCTCGCCTGTGACTAGCGGGAGAGGGGGCTACGAGCAGTACTTC. Translated, it gives CASSPVTSGRGGYEQYF. The chain couples TRBV18 to TRBJ2-7; 12 bases are a match to TRBD2. The V segment lost 6 bases and the J segment 3 bases; nucleotides outside the gene matches: 12. Germline V gene lookup returns CDR1 KGHSH and CDR2 LQKENI. The CDR3 totals 17 residues.

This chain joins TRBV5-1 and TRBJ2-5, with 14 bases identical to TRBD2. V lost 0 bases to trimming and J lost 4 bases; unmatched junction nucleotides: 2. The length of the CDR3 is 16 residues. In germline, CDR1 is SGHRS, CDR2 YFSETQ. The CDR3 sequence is CASSLGLAGGPETQYF. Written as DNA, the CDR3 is TGCGCCAGCAGCTTGGGACTAGCGGGAGGGCCAGAGACCCAGTACTTC. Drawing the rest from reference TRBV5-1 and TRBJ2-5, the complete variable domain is KAGVTQTPRYLIKTRGQQVTLSCSPISGHRSVSWYQQTPGQGLQFLFEYFSETQRNKGNFPGRFSGRQFSNSRSEMNVSTLELGDSALYLCASSLGLAGGPETQYFGPGTRLLVL.

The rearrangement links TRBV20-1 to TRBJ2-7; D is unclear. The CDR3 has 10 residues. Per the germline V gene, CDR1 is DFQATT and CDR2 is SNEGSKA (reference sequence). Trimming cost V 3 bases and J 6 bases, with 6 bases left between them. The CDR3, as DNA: TGCAGTGCTAGTGTGGTCGAGCAGTACTTC. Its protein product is CSASVVEQYF.

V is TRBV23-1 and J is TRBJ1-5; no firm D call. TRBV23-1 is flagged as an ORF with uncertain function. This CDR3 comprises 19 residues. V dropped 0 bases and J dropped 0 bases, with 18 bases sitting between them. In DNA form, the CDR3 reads TGCGCCAGCAGTCAATCGGTCGGGATAAAGGGATATAGCAATCAGCCCCAGCATTTT. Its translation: CASSQSVGIKGYSNQPQHF.

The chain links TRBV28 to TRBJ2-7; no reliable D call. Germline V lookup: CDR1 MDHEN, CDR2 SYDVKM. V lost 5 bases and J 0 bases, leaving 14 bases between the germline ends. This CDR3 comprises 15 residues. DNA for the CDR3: TGTGCCAGCAGTCCCGACACCTCCGGCTCCTACGAGCAGTACTTC. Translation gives CASSPDTSGSYEQYF.

The CDR3 protein is CATSRGSLGETQYF. In DNA form, the CDR3 reads TGTGCCACCAGCAGGGGCAGTTTGGGAGAGACCCAGTACTTC. The rearrangement links TRBV15 to TRBJ2-5; unclear D gene. V lost 3 bases, J lost 4 bases, and 12 bases lay in between. Germline CDR1 and CDR2: LNHNV and YYDKDF (reference sequence). The CDR3 is made up of 14 amino acids.

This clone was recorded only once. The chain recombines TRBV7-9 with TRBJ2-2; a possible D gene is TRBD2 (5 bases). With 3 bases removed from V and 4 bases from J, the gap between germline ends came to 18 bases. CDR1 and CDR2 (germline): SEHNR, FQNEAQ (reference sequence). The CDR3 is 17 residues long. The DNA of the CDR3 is TGTGCCAGCAGCTTTCAGGCGAATCGGAGCGGCACCGGGGAGCTGTTTTTT. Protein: CASSFQANRSGTGELFF.

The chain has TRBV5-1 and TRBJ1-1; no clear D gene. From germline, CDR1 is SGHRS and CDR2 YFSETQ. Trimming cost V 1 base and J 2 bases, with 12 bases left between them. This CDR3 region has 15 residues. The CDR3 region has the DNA TGCGCCAGCAGCTTGCTCAACTCAGGAAACACTGAAGCTTTCTTT. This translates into CASSLLNSGNTEAFF. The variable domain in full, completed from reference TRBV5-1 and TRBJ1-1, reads KAGVTQTPRYLIKTRGQQVTLSCSPISGHRSVSWYQQTPGQGLQFLFEYFSETQRNKGNFPGRFSGRQFSNSRSEMNVSTLELGDSALYLCASSLLNSGNTEAFFGQGTRLTVV.

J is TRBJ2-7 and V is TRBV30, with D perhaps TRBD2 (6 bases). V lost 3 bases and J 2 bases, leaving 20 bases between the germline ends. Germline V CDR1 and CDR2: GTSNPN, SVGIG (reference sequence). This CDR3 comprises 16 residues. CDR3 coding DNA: TGTGCCTGGAGACCCTATCCCGGGACTCGCCCCTACGAGCAGTACTTC. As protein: CAWRPYPGTRPYEQYF.

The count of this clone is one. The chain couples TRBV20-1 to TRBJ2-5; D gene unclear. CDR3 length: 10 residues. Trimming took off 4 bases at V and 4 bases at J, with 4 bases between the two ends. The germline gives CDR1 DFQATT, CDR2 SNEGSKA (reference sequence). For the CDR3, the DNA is TGCAGTGCTACGAGAGAGACCCAGTACTTC. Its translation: CSATRETQYF.

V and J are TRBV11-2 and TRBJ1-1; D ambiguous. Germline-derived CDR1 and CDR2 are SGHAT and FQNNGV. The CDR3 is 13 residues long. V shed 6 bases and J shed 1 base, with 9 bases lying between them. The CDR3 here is CASRSTRNTEAFF. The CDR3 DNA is TGTGCCAGCAGATCGACAAGGAACACTGAAGCTTTCTTT.